Below, 30 T cell receptor beta chains from the same sample are listed, as sequenced in a study of shared clonotypes between healthy human individuals. Produced via immunoSEQ multiplex PCR; TCRdb's table is partial and in-frame only. The sample contains a few million clones, more than 90% of which appear only once. Sample: naive CD4+ T cells sorted from blood. Subset specified: CD45RA+ positively selected. The origin of the receptors is a young man in good health.

J is TRBJ2-5 and V is TRBV5-4, with 7 positions matching TRBD2. Trimming cost V 3 bases and J 4 bases; bases outside gene matches: 9. CDR3 size: 15 residues. The germline gives CDR1 SGHNT, CDR2 YYREEE (reference sequence). This CDR3 reads CASSSAGREGETQYF. The CDR3 bases are TGTGCCAGCAGCTCTGCAGGGAGGGAGGGAGAGACCCAGTACTTC.

The table lists this clone with a count of one. The identical CDR3 is also encoded by other nucleotide sequences in the sample. The chain recombines TRBV2 with TRBJ1-1; no reliable D call. Germline CDR1 is SNHLY and CDR2 is FYNNEI. Between the trimmed V and J ends, which lost 7 bases and 0 bases, there was a span of 9 bases. The CDR3 totals 13 residues. As DNA, the CDR3 is TGTGCCAGCAAGACGGACTTGAACACTGAAGCTTTCTTT. Encoded protein: CASKTDLNTEAFF.

This chain connects TRBV6-4 to TRBJ1-5; D ambiguous. The CDR3 loop spans 13 amino acids. Trimming left V 2 bases short and J 7 bases short, with 9 bases between. Germline-derived CDR1 and CDR2 are MRHNA and SNTAGT. Here the CDR3 DNA reads TGTGCCAGCAGTGACGAGGGCGGGCAGCCCCAGCATTTT. This gives the protein CASSDEGGQPQHF.

V gene TRBV19 combines with J gene TRBJ1-5; D call uncertain. CDR3 length: 15 amino acids. The V end lost 6 bases, the J end lost 1 base, and 13 bases lay between the germline ends. CDR1 is LNHDA, CDR2 SQIVND, per germline (reference sequence). CDR3 in DNA: TGTGCCAGTAGCGGACTAATTAGGAGCAATCAGCCCCAGCATTTT. It specifies CASSGLIRSNQPQHF.

The genes are TRBV10-3 and TRBJ1-1; D is unclear. CDR1 is ENHRY and CDR2 is SYGVKD in the germline V gene. V was clipped by 0 bases and J by 5 bases, with 10 bases between them. The CDR3 covers 14 residues. In DNA form, the CDR3 reads TGTGCCATCAGTGAGTCCCCGTTGCGAACTGAAGCTTTCTTT. Translated, it gives CAISESPLRTEAFF.

A single count supports this clone. The chain combines TRBV9 with TRBJ2-1, with a tentative D call TRBD1 (5 bases). V was shortened by 0 bases and J by 3 bases, with 13 bases between the two germline ends. CDR3 size: 16 residues. Germline lookup yields CDR1 SGDLS and CDR2 YYNGEE. This chain's CDR3 is CASSVGGGYNYNEQFF. In DNA form, the CDR3 reads TGTGCCAGCAGCGTAGGGGGCGGTTATAACTACAATGAGCAGTTCTTC.

The chain combines TRBV6-4 with TRBJ2-1; 10 nucleotides align to TRBD1. This CDR3 spans 21 amino acids. The V gene's germline CDR1 is MRHNA and CDR2 SNTAGT. With V trimmed by 2 bases and J by 7 bases, 23 bases remained unmatched. CDR3 protein: CASSDLTGGATGSYRLNEQFF. For the CDR3, the DNA is TGTGCCAGCAGTGACCTGACAGGGGGCGCAACGGGGTCATATCGCTTAAATGAGCAGTTCTTC.

The rearrangement joins TRBV6-5 to TRBJ2-2, with D perhaps TRBD1 or TRBD2 (5 bases each). The CDR3 totals 15 residues. Germline assignment: CDR1 MNHEY and CDR2 SVGAGI. With 4 bases removed from V and 7 bases from J, the gap between germline ends came to 16 bases. The DNA of the CDR3 is TGTGCCAGCAGTTTTGGGGGAGCATACAGCGGGGAGCTGTTTTTT. Protein product: CASSFGGAYSGELFF.

This clone was seen once. The V call is TRBV6-5, the J call TRBJ1-6, with 9 nucleotides matching TRBD1. With 6 bases clipped from V and 12 bases from J, the junction kept 12 bases outside the gene matches. Germline values: CDR1 MNHEY, CDR2 SVGAGI. CDR3 length: 15 residues. CDR3: CASSDTGTGFRPLHF. Written as DNA, the CDR3 is TGTGCCAGCAGCGATACCGGGACAGGGTTTCGACCCCTCCACTTT.

This chain connects TRBV5-1 to TRBJ2-2, with 9 bases matching TRBD2. Germline V gene sequence: CDR1 SGHRS, CDR2 YFSETQ. Trimming cost V 3 bases and J 2 bases; bases outside gene matches: 5. CDR3 length equals 16 residues. This CDR3 is CASSYSGSGNTGELFF. CDR3 DNA: TGCGCCAGCAGCTATAGCGGGAGCGGCAACACCGGGGAGCTGTTTTTT.

This sequence joins TRBV23-1 and TRBJ2-5; 9 bases align to TRBD1. The DNA end is a closer match to TRBJ2-7, so the J assignment may be wrong. TRBV23-1 is filed as an ORF, its function uncertain. The CDR3 totals 16 residues. The CDR3 loop reads CASSQLGNRGPSEQYF. The CDR3 region has the DNA TGCGCCAGCAGTCAATTGGGTAACAGGGGGCCGTCCGAGCAGTACTTC.

A word on this clone: Different DNA sequences within this sample yield the same CDR3. V gene TRBV28 combines with J gene TRBJ2-6, with unresolved D. Trimming removed 2 bases at V and 2 bases at J, with 4 bases between. Germline V CDR1 and CDR2: MDHEN, SYDVKM. CDR3 length: 14 amino acids. CDR3 in amino acids: CASSLQAGANVLTF. The CDR3 nucleotides read TGTGCCAGCAGTTTACAGGCTGGGGCCAACGTCCTGACTTTC.

J is TRBJ1-6 and V is TRBV7-8; perhaps TRBD1 as D (6 bases). Germline V gene data show CDR1 as SGHVS and CDR2 as FQNEAQ. The CDR3 runs 16 residues. Trimming cost V 5 bases and J 7 bases, with 18 bases left between them. The CDR3 region is CASSLGRGARNSPLHF. CDR3 nucleotide sequence: TGTGCCAGCAGCCTGGGTCGGGGGGCTCGGAATTCACCCCTCCACTTT. Based on the CDR3 plus reference TRBV7-8 and TRBJ1-6, the full variable domain is GAGVSQSPRYKVAKRGQDVALRCDPISGHVSLFWYQQALGQGPEFLTYFQNEAQLDKSGLPSDRFFAERPEGSVSTLKIQRTQQEDSAVYLCASSLGRGARNSPLHFGNGTRLTVT.

CDR3 coding DNA: TGTGCCAGCAGTGCTAGTCGTGGGTTCCCCAGCAATCAGCCCCAGCATTTT. As protein: CASSASRGFPSNQPQHF. The rearrangement links TRBV6-1 to TRBJ1-5, with no clear D. Trimming pared 4 bases from V and 1 base from J, leaving 17 bases between. Germline values: CDR1 MNHNS, CDR2 SASEGT. The CDR3 has 17 residues.

The J gene is TRBJ1-2, the V gene TRBV5-6; D gene unclear. The CDR3 consists of 13 residues. Germline V gene data show CDR1 as SGHDT and CDR2 as YYEEEE. V dropped 3 bases and J dropped 8 bases, with 14 bases sitting between them. CDR3 in amino acids: CASSWRWPEGYTF. CDR3 sequence (DNA): TGTGCCAGCAGCTGGAGATGGCCCGAGGGCTACACCTTC. The variable domain in full, with the rest retrieved from reference TRBV5-6 and TRBJ1-2, is DAGVTQSPTHLIKTRGQQVTLRCSPKSGHDTVSWYQQALGQGPQFIFQYYEEEERQRGNFPDRFSGHQFPNYSSELNVNALLLGDSALYLCASSWRWPEGYTFGSGTRLTVV.

The gene calls are TRBV18 and TRBJ1-6, with a tentative D call TRBD1 (5 bases). Looked up from germline, CDR1 is KGHSH and CDR2 is LQKENI. This CDR3 contains 16 residues. Trimming cost V 6 bases and J 2 bases, with 14 bases left between them. The CDR3: CASSPREGPYNSPLHF. The CDR3 DNA reads TGTGCCAGCTCCCCGAGAGAGGGGCCCTATAATTCACCCCTCCACTTT.

The CDR3 spells CASSAPLGQIQETQYF. The DNA for the CDR3 is TGTGCCAGCAGCGCCCCCCTGGGACAGATACAAGAGACCCAGTACTTC. The V gene is TRBV9, the J gene TRBJ2-5; TRBD1 agrees at 7 bases. V lost 3 bases to trimming and J lost 2 bases; unmatched junction nucleotides: 10. The CDR3 length is 16 residues. Germline values: CDR1 SGDLS, CDR2 YYNGEE. Variable domain in full (rest from reference TRBV9 and TRBJ2-5): DSGVTQTPKHLITATGQRVTLRCSPRSGDLSVYWYQQSLDQGLQFLIQYYNGEERAKGNILERFSAQQFPDLHSELNLSSLELGDSALYFCASSAPLGQIQETQYFGPGTRLLVL.

This clone was seen only once. The chain carries TRBV2 and TRBJ2-7; 9 nucleotides line up with TRBD1. The CDR3 has 16 residues. J was trimmed by 1 base and V by 4 bases; bases with no gene match: 8. Per germline, CDR1 SNHLY and CDR2 FYNNEI. Here the CDR3 reads CASSGGRDRASYEQYF. The CDR3 nucleotides read TGTGCCAGCAGTGGGGGCCGGGACAGGGCTTCCTACGAGCAGTACTTC. Combining the CDR3 with reference TRBV2 and TRBJ2-7 gives the whole variable domain EPEVTQTPSHQVTQMGQEVILRCVPISNHLYFYWYRQILGQKVEFLVSFYNNEISEKSEIFDDQFSVERPDGSNFTLKIRSTKLEDSAMYFCASSGGRDRASYEQYFGPGTRLTVT.

CDR3 protein: CASSVFPNSPLHF. The CDR3 nucleotides read TGTGCCAGCAGTGTTTTCCCCAATTCACCCCTCCACTTT. This chain links TRBV2 with TRBJ1-6; D is uncertain. Germline-derived CDR1 and CDR2 are SNHLY and FYNNEI. The CDR3 covers 13 residues. V lost 4 bases, J lost 7 bases, and 8 bases lay in between.

The gene calls are TRBV7-2 and TRBJ2-5; 8 bases are a match to TRBD2. This CDR3 is built from 16 residues. CDR1 is SGHTA and CDR2 is FQGNSA in the germline V gene. The V and J ends lost 1 base and 4 bases, in that order; junction bases with no gene match: 8. CDR3 amino acids: CASSLEGTSRRETQYF. Here the CDR3 DNA reads TGTGCCAGCAGCTTAGAAGGGACTAGTCGCCGAGAGACCCAGTACTTC.

Worth noting for this clone: The germline gene is not matched at one end of the junction; a read error may be the cause. The same CDR3 is also encoded by other DNA sequences in this sample. The V and J genes are TRBV9 and TRBJ1-5, with 10 nucleotides matching TRBD1. Germline assignment: CDR1 SGDLS and CDR2 YYNGEE. The CDR3 runs 14 residues. CDR3 nucleotides: TGTGCCAGCAGCGCGACAGGGGGCAACCAGCCCCAGCATTTT. Protein: CASSATGGNQPQHF.

The chain combines TRBV7-9 with TRBJ2-1, with 9 bases aligning to TRBD2. The CDR3 sequence is 15 residues long. After removal of 4 bases from V and 0 bases from J, the junction contained 1 base not matched to a gene. The germline V gene has CDR1 SEHNR and CDR2 FQNEAQ (reference sequence). CDR3 loop: CASSWREGSYNEQFF. The CDR3, as DNA: TGTGCCAGCAGCTGGCGGGAGGGCTCCTACAATGAGCAGTTCTTC.

The chain joins TRBV18 to TRBJ1-1, with D tentatively TRBD1 (6 bases). V lost 5 bases to trimming and J lost 1 base, with 11 bases between them. CDR1 and CDR2 (germline): KGHSH, LQKENI. The CDR3 length is 14 residues. The CDR3 here is CASSSTGENTEAFF. The CDR3 DNA reads TGTGCCAGCTCATCGACAGGAGAGAACACTGAAGCTTTCTTT.

In its sample, this clone was seen a few times. The V call is TRBV18, the J call TRBJ1-1; D unclear. Germline CDR1 and CDR2: KGHSH and LQKENI. Between the trimmed V and J ends, which lost 5 bases and 1 base, there was a span of 11 bases. CDR3 length equals 14 residues. The CDR3 DNA is TGTGCCAGCTCAACAGCGACCTGGAACACTGAAGCTTTCTTT. This codes for CASSTATWNTEAFF. The whole variable domain, remainder taken from reference TRBV18 and TRBJ1-1, is NAGVMQNPRHLVRRRGQEARLRCSPMKGHSHVYWYRQLPEEGLKFMVYLQKENIIDESGMPKERFSAEFPKEGPSILRIQQVVRGDSAAYFCASSTATWNTEAFFGQGTRLTVV.

This chain connects TRBV4-1 to TRBJ2-3; either TRBD1 or TRBD2 may supply D (5 bases each). The germline V gene has CDR1 MGHRA and CDR2 YSYEKL. V was shortened by 0 bases and J by 2 bases, with 12 bases between the two germline ends. CDR3 size: 16 residues. DNA of the CDR3: TGCGCCAGCAGCCAAGAGGGACCGCTAATCACAGATACGCAGTATTTT. It codes for CASSQEGPLITDTQYF.

Of note for this clone: This same CDR3 is encoded by further DNA sequences in the sample. The chain employs TRBV5-1 and TRBJ2-1; D is undetermined. Germline V lookup: CDR1 SGHRS, CDR2 YFSETQ. CDR3 length: 15 residues. V lost 0 bases to trimming and J lost 4 bases, with 11 bases between them. The CDR3 DNA sequence: TGCGCCAGCAGCTTGGGTGGCCCAGGATACAATGAGCAGTTCTTC. This encodes CASSLGGPGYNEQFF.

A few counts support this clone. This chain connects TRBV19 to TRBJ1-5; TRBD1 agrees at 8 bases. Trimming cost V 7 bases and J 2 bases; bases outside gene matches: 7. The CDR3 runs 15 residues. Germline V gives CDR1 LNHDA, CDR2 SQIVND (reference sequence). The CDR3 is CASTPTGGGNQPQHF. The CDR3 region has the DNA TGTGCCAGTACCCCAACAGGGGGAGGCAATCAGCCCCAGCATTTT.

Turning to this clone: Other DNA sequences in this sample translate to the same CDR3. This chain connects TRBV5-1 to TRBJ1-5; tentative D call: TRBD1 (5 bases). The V and J ends lost 0 bases and 3 bases respectively, with 10 bases between them. Germline CDR1 reads SGHRS; CDR2 reads YFSETQ. The CDR3 loop spans 15 amino acids. CDR3 sequence (DNA): TGCGCCAGCAGCTTGGAGGGCAGGGCCAATCAGCCCCAGCATTTT. Encoded protein: CASSLEGRANQPQHF.

V gene TRBV7-9 combines with J gene TRBJ2-7, with 7 nucleotides matching TRBD2. V shed 5 bases and J 0 bases; nucleotides not matched to a gene: 10. Germline V gene data show CDR1 as SEHNR and CDR2 as FQNEAQ (reference sequence). This CDR3 spans 16 amino acids. CDR3 DNA: TGTGCCAGCAGCACCCGTTTAGCGGGTAGCTCCTACGAGCAGTACTTC. Translating it yields CASSTRLAGSSYEQYF.

The chain combines TRBV5-4 with TRBJ1-2; D uncertain. V lost 3 bases to trimming and J lost 8 bases, with 11 bases between them. Germline V gives CDR1 SGHNT, CDR2 YYREEE (reference sequence). The CDR3 totals 12 residues. This CDR3 reads CASSYSTVGYTF. CDR3 DNA sequence: TGTGCCAGCAGCTATTCAACGGTGGGCTACACCTTC. The full variable domain, rest sourced from reference TRBV5-4 and TRBJ1-2, is ETGVTQSPTHLIKTRGQQVTLRCSSQSGHNTVSWYQQALGQGPQFIFQYYREEENGRGNFPPRFSGLQFPNYSSELNVNALELDDSALYLCASSYSTVGYTFGSGTRLTVV.